One and the same sample provided the 24 T cell receptor beta chains below, sequenced in a study of T cells in Graves' hyperthyroidism and ophthalmopathy. Amplified regions were TCR beta CDR3 sequences from RNA transcripts. HTBI primers were employed in a first-round RT-PCR of the TCR CDR3. TCRdb re-called the multiplex PCR reads with MiXCR, one entry per CDR3 protein. The table records about 200,000 distinct CDR3 sequences, about 15% of them present only once. The sequenced sample consisted of blood. These receptors were collected from a woman between 50 and 59 years old with Graves' hyperthyroidism.

Ten or more counts support this clonotype. The J gene is TRBJ2-7, the V gene TRBV6-1; the D gene is possibly TRBD1 (6 bases). The CDR3 consists of 14 residues. Trimming cost V 3 bases and J 2 bases, with 11 bases left between them. Germline V gives CDR1 MNHNS, CDR2 SASEGT. The CDR3 DNA reads as TGTGCCAGCAGTGACTCCGCAGGGGCCTACGAGCAGTACTTC. This translates into CASSDSAGAYEQYF.

This clonotype has more than one count but fewer than ten. The V gene is TRBV30, the J gene TRBJ2-4; D remains unclear. Germline assignment: CDR1 GTSNPN and CDR2 SVGIG (reference sequence). Trimming stripped 2 bases from V and 0 bases from J, with 8 bases between. The CDR3 length is 14 residues. The CDR3 coding sequence is TGTGCCTGGAGTAGCCTGAGAGCCAAAAACATTCAGTACTTC. Translation: CAWSSLRAKNIQYF. The full variable domain, completed using reference TRBV30 and TRBJ2-4, is SQTIHQWPATLVQPVGSPLSLECTVEGTSNPNLYWYRQAAGRGLQLLFYSVGIGQISSEVPQNLSASRPQDRQFILSSKKLLLSDSGFYLCAWSSLRAKNIQYFGAGTRLSVL.

The chain recombines TRBV28 with TRBJ2-7; TRBD2 matches at 12 bases. CDR1 and CDR2 from the germline V gene are MDHEN and SYDVKM. This CDR3 is 17 amino acids long. V dropped 2 bases and J dropped 2; count of bases not matched to a gene: 7. CDR3 sequence: CASSLPSSGRATYEQYF. Here the CDR3 DNA reads TGTGCCAGCAGTTTACCGTCTAGCGGGAGGGCCACCTACGAGCAGTACTTC.

This clonotype was seen at least ten times. The chain joins TRBV28 to TRBJ1-1, with D possibly being TRBD1 (5 bases). Germline V gives CDR1 MDHEN, CDR2 SYDVKM. This CDR3 region has 12 residues. The V end was cut by 10 bases, the J end by 1 base, with 10 bases between. CDR3 bases: TGTGCCACCGATGGACAGAACACTGAAGCTTTCTTT. The encoded protein is CATDGQNTEAFF.

About this clonotype itself: The junction departs from germline at one end; a sequencing error may be responsible. The chain links TRBV10-3 to TRBJ1-4; 9 bases are a match to TRBD1. Per the germline V gene, CDR1 is ENHRY and CDR2 is SYGVKD. CDR3 length equals 13 residues. The CDR3 DNA follows: TGTGCCACCGGGGGACAGGGAGATGAAAAACTGCTTTTT. This gives the protein CATGGQGDEKLLF.

There are many counts of this clonotype. The V gene is TRBV12-3 or TRBV12-4, the J gene TRBJ2-2, with 13 bases identical to TRBD2. The trim removed 7 bases at V and 7 bases at J, leaving 18 bases unmatched. The CDR3 is made up of 19 amino acids. CDR3 sequence reads: CASTYTGTSGIGYGGELFF. CDR3 coding DNA: TGTGCCAGCACCTACACTGGGACTAGCGGGATAGGGTATGGCGGGGAGCTGTTTTTT.

This clonotype was seen at least ten times. CDR3 in amino acids: CASSLRPGGRNTEAFF. In DNA, the CDR3 is TGTGCCAGCAGCTTAAGACCAGGGGGAAGGAACACTGAAGCTTTCTTT. The chain combines TRBV7-3 with TRBJ1-1; 7 bases agree with TRBD1. The trim removed 1 base at V and 1 base at J, leaving 6 bases unmatched. The CDR3 runs to 16 residues. From germline, CDR1 is SGHTA and CDR2 FQGTGA.

The sample holds one count of this clonotype. The V call is TRBV6-2 or TRBV6-3, the J call TRBJ2-1; 13 bases fit TRBD2. CDR3 length: 18 residues. With V trimmed by 5 bases and J by 2 bases, 9 bases remained unmatched. The germline CDR1 and CDR2 sequences are MNHEY and SVGEGT. CDR3 nucleotides: TGTGCCAGCAGTGCTGAGACTAGCGGGAGGAGTCCCTACAATGAGCAGTTCTTC. It specifies CASSAETSGRSPYNEQFF.

This clonotype has at least ten counts. The chain employs TRBV24-1 and TRBJ2-1; 13 bases fit TRBD2. Trimming took 0 bases from V and 2 from J; bases not matched to a gene: 0. This CDR3 spans 17 amino acids. Per germline, CDR1 KGHDR and CDR2 SFDVKD. CDR3: CATSDLGLAGAYNEQFF. CDR3 in DNA: TGTGCCACCAGTGATTTGGGACTAGCGGGAGCCTACAATGAGCAGTTCTTC.

This clonotype was counted many times. The rearrangement links TRBV10-2 to TRBJ2-7; D may be TRBD1 (6 bases). This CDR3 has 14 amino acids. V was clipped by 11 bases and J by 1 base, with 18 bases between them. CDR1 is WSHSY and CDR2 is SAAADI in the germline V gene. The CDR3 bases are TGCGCCGCTACCAGGGGAATTAGATCCTACGAGCAGTACTTC. This encodes CAATRGIRSYEQYF.

V is TRBV29-1 and J is TRBJ2-1, with 7 bases lining up with TRBD1. CDR1 is SQVTM, CDR2 ANQGSEA, per germline. CDR3 size: 16 residues. Losses at the gene ends were 1 base for V and 0 bases for J; bases not matched to a gene: 6. The CDR3 reads CSVEGGTESSYNEQFF. The CDR3 coding sequence is TGCAGCGTTGAAGGGGGGACAGAGAGCTCCTACAATGAGCAGTTCTTC.

Many counts were recorded for this clonotype. The chain has TRBV19 and TRBJ1-1; TRBD1 matches 7 bases. The junction had 16 bases not matched to a gene; V was cut back by 9 bases and J by 0 bases. Germline V gene lookup returns CDR1 LNHDA and CDR2 SQIVND (reference sequence). The CDR3 loop spans 17 amino acids. CDR3 sequence (DNA): TGTGCCAGCGGGACAGCCAGACGGTATGGGGTGAACACTGAAGCTTTCTTT. Its translation: CASGTARRYGVNTEAFF.

This clonotype showed up just a few times. The rearrangement links TRBV19 to TRBJ2-7; 8 bases agree with TRBD1. The CDR3 totals 16 residues. The germline gives CDR1 LNHDA, CDR2 SQIVND (reference sequence). Losses at the gene ends were 5 bases for V and 7 bases for J; bases not matched to a gene: 16. The CDR3 loop reads CASSGRNRGDDREQYF. The CDR3 nucleotides are TGTGCCAGTAGTGGCAGGAACAGGGGGGACGATCGGGAGCAGTACTTC. Full variable domain (remainder filled in from reference TRBV19 and TRBJ2-7): DGGITQSPKYLFRKEGQNVTLSCEQNLNHDAMYWYRQDPGQGLRLIYYSQIVNDFQKGDIAEGYSVSREKKESFPLTVTSAQKNPTAFYLCASSGRNRGDDREQYFGPGTRLTVT.

Ten or more counts support this clonotype. V usage is TRBV15 and J usage is TRBJ2-5, with D tentatively TRBD1 or TRBD2 (5 bases each). The V and J ends lost 6 bases and 3 bases respectively, with 14 bases between them. The CDR3 is 14 residues long. Germline CDR1 and CDR2: LNHNV and YYDKDF (reference sequence). This chain's CDR3 is CATRRGGREETQYF. The CDR3 DNA reads TGTGCCACCAGGAGGGGTGGACGAGAAGAGACCCAGTACTTC. The complete variable domain, with remaining parts taken from reference TRBV15 and TRBJ2-5, reads DAMVIQNPRYQVTQFGKPVTLSCSQTLNHNVMYWYQQKSSQAPKLLFHYYDKDFNNEADTPDNFQSRRPNTSFCFLDIRSPGLGDTAMYLCATRRGGREETQYFGPGTRLLVL.

This clonotype has only a few counts. This may come from a read error, since a much larger clone is one base off. The chain couples TRBV20-1 to TRBJ2-1, with TRBD2 identical over 11 bases. The CDR3 sequence is 15 residues long. Germline V gene lookup returns CDR1 DFQATT and CDR2 SNEGSKA (reference sequence). J lost 8 bases, V lost 4 bases, and 10 bases had no gene match. CDR3 nucleotide sequence: TGCAGTGCTACTCAGACTAGCGGGGCGCGGGATGAGCAGTTCTTC. Its translation is CSATQTSGARDEQFF.

V and J are TRBV28 and TRBJ2-7; D gene unclear. The V end lost 8 bases, the J end lost 5 bases, and 13 bases lay between the germline ends. Germline CDR1 and CDR2: MDHEN and SYDVKM. This CDR3 is built from 12 residues. The CDR3 DNA sequence: TGTGCCAGCCGAGACCAGCGAGACGAGCAGTACTTC. Encoded protein: CASRDQRDEQYF.

This clonotype was seen repeatedly, ten times or more. The gene calls are TRBV11-3 and TRBJ2-7; TRBD1 matches at 7 bases. Trimming at V came to 3 bases and at J to 4 bases, leaving 6 bases not matched to a gene. The CDR3 length is 14 residues. Germline CDR1 is SGHNT and CDR2 is YENEEA. The CDR3 spells CASSFEDRAYEQYF. The CDR3 nucleotides are TGTGCCAGCAGCTTTGAAGACAGGGCGTACGAGCAGTACTTC. The full variable domain, its missing parts supplied by reference TRBV11-3 and TRBJ2-7, is EAGVVQSPRYKIIEKKQPVAFWCNPISGHNTLYWYLQNLGQGPELLIRYENEEAVDDSQLPKDRFSAERLKGVDSTLKIQPAELGDSAVYLCASSFEDRAYEQYFGPGTRLTVT.

The V call is TRBV3-1, the J call TRBJ2-1; TRBD2 matches at 8 bases. CDR3 length: 17 amino acids. Germline CDR1 reads LGHDT; CDR2 reads YNNKEL (reference sequence). The J segment lost 0 bases and the V segment lost 2 bases, leaving 6 bases of the junction unmatched. CDR3 amino acids: CASSQTSGGSSYNEQFF. CDR3 in DNA: TGTGCCAGCAGCCAAACGTCGGGGGGGAGCTCCTACAATGAGCAGTTCTTC.

This clonotype has at least ten counts. The chain couples TRBV30 to TRBJ1-4; 7 bases agree with TRBD1. Germline V gene lookup returns CDR1 GTSNPN and CDR2 SVGIG (reference sequence). The V segment lost 4 bases and the J segment 7 bases; nucleotides outside the gene matches: 9. There are 14 residues in the CDR3. The CDR3 coding sequence is TGTGCCTGGATGAGGGACAGTAGTATTGAAAAACTGTTTTTT. Its protein product is CAWMRDSSIEKLFF.

This clonotype was observed a handful of times. This sequence joins TRBV30 and TRBJ2-7, with 12 bases aligning to TRBD2. V lost 4 bases, J lost 2 bases, and 15 bases stayed unmatched. This CDR3 is built from 18 residues. Germline V gene data show CDR1 as GTSNPN and CDR2 as SVGIG (reference sequence). CDR3 amino acids: CAWTTPGLAGTKAYEQYF. In nucleotides, the CDR3 is TGTGCCTGGACGACCCCGGGACTAGCGGGCACTAAAGCCTACGAGCAGTACTTC. Drawing the rest from reference TRBV30 and TRBJ2-7, the complete variable domain is SQTIHQWPATLVQPVGSPLSLECTVEGTSNPNLYWYRQAAGRGLQLLFYSVGIGQISSEVPQNLSASRPQDRQFILSSKKLLLSDSGFYLCAWTTPGLAGTKAYEQYFGPGTRLTVT.

The chain joins TRBV2 to TRBJ1-1; maybe TRBD1 (5 bases). CDR3 length: 15 residues. V was clipped by 6 bases and J by 0 bases, with 14 bases between them. The germline V gene encodes CDR1 SNHLY and CDR2 FYNNEI. CDR3 protein: CASRRGTAMNTEAFF. The CDR3 DNA reads TGTGCCAGCAGGAGAGGGACGGCCATGAACACTGAAGCTTTCTTT.

This clonotype has only a few counts. Germline is not matched at one junction end, which may reflect a read error. The V and J genes are TRBV7-7 and TRBJ2-5, with 7 bases identical to TRBD2. The CDR3 covers 13 residues. CDR1 is SSHAT and CDR2 is FNYEAQ in the germline V gene (reference sequence). The CDR3 DNA is TGTGCTAGCAGTACTAGCGTCCAAGAGACCCAGTACTTC. It translates to CASSTSVQETQYF.

About this clonotype itself: A much larger clone lies one base from this, so it may be a read error. This chain links TRBV7-9 with TRBJ1-1; a possible D gene is TRBD1 (6 bases). V was pared by 5 bases and J by 4 bases, with 20 bases between. The germline gives CDR1 SEHNR, CDR2 FQNEAQ (reference sequence). The CDR3 has 16 amino acids. CDR3 loop: CASSPFDRSRGTEAFF. For the CDR3, the DNA is TGTGCCAGCAGCCCCTTTGACAGGAGTCGAGGCACTGAAGCTTTCTTT.

At least ten counts were recorded for this clonotype. The chain couples TRBV30 to TRBJ2-5; TRBD1 matches at 7 bases. The V gene's germline CDR1 is GTSNPN and CDR2 SVGIG (reference sequence). The CDR3 loop spans 14 amino acids. The trim removed 2 bases at V and 5 bases at J, leaving 8 bases unmatched. CDR3 sequence: CAWSRGLGQETQYF. CDR3 DNA sequence: TGTGCCTGGAGTAGAGGTCTGGGACAGGAGACCCAGTACTTC.